These 10 T cell receptor beta chains originate from one sample sequenced in a study of T cell repertoires in cytomegalovirus infection. One entry per CDR3 protein results from TCRdb running MiXCR on the reads. There are some 900,000 distinct CDR3 sequences in the sample; approximately 29% occur only once, and 9.5% to 15% lies in the top ten. These TCRs' antigens remain unknown. This specimen was cultured CD8+ T cells from PBMCs, taken from culture after CMV antigen stimulation. These receptors originate from a human donor in good health (CMV status not recorded). Some clones in this sample may be carry-over from other donors' samples.

The chain employs TRBV6-1 and TRBJ2-5, with D unresolved. This CDR3 region has 14 residues. CDR1 is MNHNS and CDR2 is SASEGT in the germline V gene. V lost 6 bases and J 5 bases, leaving 16 bases between the germline ends. CDR3 in DNA: TGTGCCAGCAGAACACTCCACACCCCGGAGACCCAGTACTTC. Translating gives CASRTLHTPETQYF.

V and J are TRBV19 and TRBJ1-5; D uncertain. The CDR3 totals 17 residues. The germline V and J ends were trimmed by 6 bases and 3 bases, with 21 bases remaining between them. Germline values: CDR1 LNHDA, CDR2 SQIVND (reference sequence). The CDR3 protein is CASREPVDLGINQPQHF. DNA of the CDR3: TGTGCCAGTAGAGAGCCCGTGGACCTAGGGATCAATCAGCCCCAGCATTTT.

The chain joins TRBV27 to TRBJ1-2; no clear D. V was cut by 5 bases and J by 7 bases, with 17 bases left in between. The CDR3 length is 14 residues. Germline values: CDR1 MNHEY, CDR2 SMNVEV (reference sequence). CDR3 region: CASSTAGPLSGYTF. In nucleotides, the CDR3 is TGTGCCAGCAGTACTGCCGGGCCCCTTTCTGGCTACACCTTC.

This clonotype is medium-sized. V usage is TRBV27 and J usage is TRBJ2-4, with 9 bases fitting TRBD2. The CDR3 length is 18 residues. Germline CDR1 MNHEY, CDR2 SMNVEV (reference sequence). V lost 7 bases and J lost 0; bases outside the gene matches: 13. CDR3 in amino acids: CASKKVAGDYLAKNIQYF. For the CDR3, the DNA is TGTGCCAGCAAAAAGGTAGCGGGGGACTACTTAGCCAAAAACATTCAGTACTTC.

In this sample, this clonotype turned up a few times. The gene calls are TRBV12-3 or TRBV12-4 and TRBJ1-1, with D perhaps matching TRBD1 (6 bases). The CDR3 length is 13 residues. The V gene lost 11 bases and the J gene lost 4 bases, with 17 bases spanning the gap. CDR3 nucleotide sequence: TGTGCCTCTAGGGGGGGGACTGGCACTGAAGCTTTCTTT. This gives the protein CASRGGTGTEAFF.

This clonotype was seen a single time. The rearrangement uses TRBV27 and TRBJ2-7, with unresolved D. V gave up 2 bases and J gave up 3 bases, with 8 bases separating them. This CDR3 region has 13 residues. Germline V CDR1 and CDR2: MNHEY, SMNVEV (reference sequence). The DNA of the CDR3 is TGTGCCAGCAGTTTAGCCGAAGACTACGAGCAGTACTTC. Translated, it gives CASSLAEDYEQYF.

Only a few counts were recorded for this clonotype. V and J are TRBV20-1 and TRBJ2-2; 8 nucleotides match TRBD2. V shed 0 bases and J 0 bases; nucleotides not matched to a gene: 6. Germline CDR1 is DFQATT and CDR2 is SNEGSKA (reference sequence). This CDR3 region has 17 residues. This chain's CDR3 is CSARDISGVANTGELFF. CDR3 nucleotide sequence: TGCAGTGCTAGAGACATTAGCGGGGTGGCGAACACCGGGGAGCTGTTTTTT.

Points on this clonotype: A much more abundant neighbour one base away suggests this may be a read error. This chain joins TRBV7-8 and TRBJ1-4; D perhaps matches TRBD1 (6 bases). Germline-derived CDR1 and CDR2 are SGHVS and FQNEAQ. CDR3 length: 15 residues. The CDR3 sequence is CTSSSLQGRSEKLFF. The CDR3 bases are TGTACCAGCAGCTCCTTACAGGGAAGATCTGAAAAACTGTTTTTT.

The chain joins TRBV7-2 to TRBJ2-3; 8 nucleotides align to TRBD1. The germline CDR1 and CDR2 sequences are SGHTA and FQGNSA. The J segment lost 3 bases and the V segment lost 7 bases, leaving 6 bases of the junction unmatched. The CDR3 totals 14 residues. The CDR3 protein is CASNWTGQTDTQYF. CDR3 nucleotide sequence: TGTGCCAGCAACTGGACAGGGCAAACAGATACGCAGTATTTT.

This clonotype was observed a few times. The V call is TRBV29-1, the J call TRBJ2-5, with 8 bases lining up with TRBD2. Per germline, CDR1 SQVTM and CDR2 ANQGSEA. The CDR3 runs 12 residues. Trimming at V came to 5 bases and at J to 5 bases, leaving 4 bases not matched to a gene. The CDR3 reads CSVPRGGETQYF. The CDR3 bases are TGCAGCGTTCCTCGGGGGGGGGAGACCCAGTACTTC.